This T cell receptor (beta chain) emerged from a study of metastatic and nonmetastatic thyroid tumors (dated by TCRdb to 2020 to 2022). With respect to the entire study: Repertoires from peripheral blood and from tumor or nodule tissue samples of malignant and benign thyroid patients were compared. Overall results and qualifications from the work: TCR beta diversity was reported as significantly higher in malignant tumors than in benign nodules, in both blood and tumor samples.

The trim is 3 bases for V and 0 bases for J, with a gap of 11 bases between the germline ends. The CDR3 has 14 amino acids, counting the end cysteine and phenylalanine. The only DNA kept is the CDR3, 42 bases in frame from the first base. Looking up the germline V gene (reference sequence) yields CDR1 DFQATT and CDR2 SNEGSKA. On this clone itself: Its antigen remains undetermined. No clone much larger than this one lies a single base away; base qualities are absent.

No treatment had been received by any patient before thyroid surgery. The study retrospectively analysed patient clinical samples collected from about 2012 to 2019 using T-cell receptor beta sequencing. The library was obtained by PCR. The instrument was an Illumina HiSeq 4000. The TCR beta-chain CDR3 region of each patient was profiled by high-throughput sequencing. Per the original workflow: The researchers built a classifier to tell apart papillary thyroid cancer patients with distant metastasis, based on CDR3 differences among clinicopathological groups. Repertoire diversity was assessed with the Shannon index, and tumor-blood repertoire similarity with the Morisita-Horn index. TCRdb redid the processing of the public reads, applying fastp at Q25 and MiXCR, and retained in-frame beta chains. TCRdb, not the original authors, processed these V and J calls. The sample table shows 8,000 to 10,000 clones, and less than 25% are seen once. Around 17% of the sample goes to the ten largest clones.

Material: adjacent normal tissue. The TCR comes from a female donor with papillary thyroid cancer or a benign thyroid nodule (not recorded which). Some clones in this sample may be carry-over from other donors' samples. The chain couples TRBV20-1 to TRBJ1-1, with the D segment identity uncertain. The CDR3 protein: CSASNNRLNTEAFF. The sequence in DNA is TGCAGTGCTAGCAACAACAGACTGAACACTGAAGCTTTCTTT.